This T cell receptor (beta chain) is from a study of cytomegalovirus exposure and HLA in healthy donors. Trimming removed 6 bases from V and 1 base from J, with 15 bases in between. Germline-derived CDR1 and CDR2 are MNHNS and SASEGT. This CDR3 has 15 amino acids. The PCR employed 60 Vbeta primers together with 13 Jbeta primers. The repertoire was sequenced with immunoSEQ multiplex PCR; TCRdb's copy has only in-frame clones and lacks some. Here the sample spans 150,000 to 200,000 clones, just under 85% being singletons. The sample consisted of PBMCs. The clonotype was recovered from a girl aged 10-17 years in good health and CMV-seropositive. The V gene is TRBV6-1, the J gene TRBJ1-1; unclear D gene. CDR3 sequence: CASRVYRGWNTEAFF. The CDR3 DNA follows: TGTGCCAGCAGGGTATATCGGGGTTGGAACACTGAAGCTTTCTTT.